This T cell receptor (beta chain) is from a study of blood T cell repertoires in COVID-19. This table comes from immunoSEQ multiplex PCR, and its TCRdb copy is limited to in-frame clones, with some not included. Among some 120,000 clones listed, approximately 81% were seen once. The germline CDR1 and CDR2 sequences are SGHRS and YFSETQ. V lost 2 bases to trimming and J lost 0 bases; unmatched junction nucleotides: 15. This CDR3 has 19 amino acids. This sequence was found in a man aged 35-49 years with active or convalescent COVID-19. The genes are TRBV5-1 and TRBJ2-3; 7 positions match TRBD2. Sequencing input: peripheral blood. The CDR3 nucleotides read TGCGCCAGCAGCTTACGGGGTGAAGCGGGAAGCTCTAGCACAGATACGCAGTATTTT. Translating it yields CASSLRGEAGSSSTDTQYF.